A single sample gave rise to the 30 T cell receptor beta chains below, sequenced in a study of T cell changes during pregnancy in multiple sclerosis. Data came from immunoSEQ multiplex PCR; TCRdb stores just in-frame clones and leaves some out. Of approximately 39,000 clones listed, around 89% are singletons. Sequenced here: CD4+ T cells from peripheral blood mononuclear cells, sampled in the second trimester of pregnancy. Every receptor here comes from a female donor with multiple sclerosis, enrolled in a pregnancy study.

The rearrangement links TRBV30 to TRBJ2-5; TRBD2 agrees at 9 bases. TRBJ2-7 explains the end of the DNA better; the J call may be wrong. The CDR3 runs 13 residues. CDR1 is GTSNPN and CDR2 is SVGIG in the germline V gene (reference sequence). This chain's CDR3 is CAWALAGYYEQYF. As DNA, the CDR3 is TGTGCCTGGGCACTAGCGGGTTACTACGAGCAGTACTTC.

This chain joins TRBV5-1 and TRBJ2-1; 11 bases are a match to TRBD2. CDR3 length: 13 residues. CDR1 is SGHRS, CDR2 YFSETQ, per germline. The V and J ends lost 3 bases and 9 bases, in that order; junction bases with no gene match: 2. CDR3 sequence reads: CASSWGLAVEQFF. The CDR3 DNA follows: TGCGCCAGCAGCTGGGGACTAGCGGTTGAGCAGTTCTTC.

This clone was detected a few times. V gene TRBV13 combines with J gene TRBJ1-1; 7 bases map to TRBD1. Germline V CDR1 and CDR2: PRHDT, FYEKMQ (reference sequence). With V trimmed by 6 bases and J by 10 bases, 8 bases remained unmatched. This CDR3 is 12 amino acids long. This CDR3 reads CASSYSQGRAFF. CDR3 bases: TGTGCCAGCAGTTATTCACAGGGGAGAGCTTTCTTT.

The chain recombines TRBV7-2 with TRBJ2-7, with 7 bases aligning to TRBD2. The CDR3 totals 16 residues. Germline V lookup: CDR1 SGHTA, CDR2 FQGNSA. V gave up 1 base and J gave up 3 bases; unmatched junction bases: 9. The CDR3 region is CASSLGMREPYYEQYF. The DNA for the CDR3 is TGTGCCAGCAGCTTAGGGATGCGGGAGCCGTACTACGAGCAGTACTTC.

The chain uses TRBV30 and TRBJ2-7; D not certain. The CDR3 is 14 amino acids. Germline lookup yields CDR1 GTSNPN and CDR2 SVGIG (reference sequence). The V end lost 2 bases, the J end lost 2 bases, and 13 bases lay between the germline ends. The CDR3 coding sequence is TGTGCCTGGAGTAAAGCCCTGCCTCCCTACGAGCAGTACTTC. Its translation is CAWSKALPPYEQYF.

CDR3 amino acids: CASSARERVSYNEQFF. DNA of the CDR3: TGTGCCAGCAGCGCCCGCGAGCGGGTCTCCTACAATGAGCAGTTCTTC. The chain uses TRBV7-8 and TRBJ2-1; D may be TRBD2 (6 bases). The CDR3 length is 16 residues. Germline loops: CDR1 SGHVS, CDR2 FQNEAQ. V lost 5 bases to trimming and J lost 0 bases, with 14 bases between them.

This chain joins TRBV4-3 and TRBJ2-1, with 10 nucleotides matching TRBD1. The CDR3 is 16 amino acids. Germline trimming cut 3 bases from V and 2 bases from J; bases unmatched to any gene: 4. Germline V gene data show CDR1 as LGHNA and CDR2 as YSLEER. The CDR3 is CASSQGDRGPYNEQFF. DNA for the CDR3: TGCGCCAGCAGCCAGGGGGACAGGGGTCCCTACAATGAGCAGTTCTTC.

The chain is built from TRBV14 and TRBJ2-7; 9 bases match TRBD2. This CDR3 comprises 14 residues. Germline trimming cut 1 base from V and 4 bases from J; bases unmatched to any gene: 2. The germline V gene has CDR1 SGHDN and CDR2 FVKESK. DNA of the CDR3: TGTGCCAGCAGCCAAGCTAGCGGGACTTACGAGCAGTACTTC. Its protein is CASSQASGTYEQYF.

The chain uses TRBV12-5 and TRBJ2-1; 9 bases are shared with TRBD2. Germline values: CDR1 LGHNT, CDR2 FRNRAP. The ends lost 6 bases at V and 10 bases at J; junction bases unmatched: 4. CDR3 size: 12 residues. CDR3 bases: TGTGCTAGTGGCCCTGGACTAGCGGAGCAGTTCTTC. The encoded protein is CASGPGLAEQFF. Complete variable domain (other parts from reference TRBV12-5 and TRBJ2-1): DARVTQTPRHKVTEMGQEVTMRCQPILGHNTVFWYRQTMMQGLELLAYFRNRAPLDDSGMPKDRFSAEMPDATLATLKIQPSEPRDSAVYFCASGPGLAEQFFGPGTRLTVL.

The table lists this clone with a few counts. J is TRBJ2-3 and V is TRBV5-6; D perhaps matches TRBD1 (6 bases). The V end lost 0 bases, the J end lost 6 bases, and 17 bases lay between the germline ends. CDR1 is SGHDT and CDR2 is YYEEEE in the germline V gene. The CDR3 consists of 16 residues. In DNA form, the CDR3 reads TGTGCCAGCAGCTTGGGGGCAGGGGAGAGAAAGGATACGCAGTATTTT. Translation gives CASSLGAGERKDTQYF.

CDR3 nucleotide sequence: TGTGCCAGCAGCTTGGCCGGGACTAGCGGGGGCCTGGGGTTCTTC. The encoded protein is CASSLAGTSGGLGFF. This sequence joins TRBV5-4 and TRBJ2-1, with 14 bases identical to TRBD2. The J segment lost 15 bases and the V segment lost 0 bases, leaving 8 bases of the junction unmatched. Germline V lookup: CDR1 SGHNT, CDR2 YYREEE (reference sequence). The CDR3 runs to 15 residues.

J is TRBJ1-1 and V is TRBV28; a weak D match, TRBD1 (5 bases). The V end lost 10 bases, the J end lost 0 bases, and 12 bases lay between the germline ends. CDR1 is MDHEN and CDR2 is SYDVKM in the germline V gene. CDR3 size: 13 residues. The CDR3 region has the DNA TGTGCCACAAGGGGTTTGATGAACACTGAAGCTTTCTTT. Its translation: CATRGLMNTEAFF.

CDR3 in amino acids: CAWGKSQGLYEQYF. The CDR3 region has the DNA TGTGCCTGGGGGAAGTCGCAGGGGCTCTACGAGCAGTACTTC. The rearrangement uses TRBV30 and TRBJ2-7, with a possible D match to TRBD1 (6 bases). The CDR3 is 14 amino acids. Germline V lookup: CDR1 GTSNPN, CDR2 SVGIG (reference sequence). V was clipped by 5 bases and J by 3 bases, with 17 bases between them. The full variable domain, its missing parts supplied by reference TRBV30 and TRBJ2-7, is SQTIHQWPATLVQPVGSPLSLECTVEGTSNPNLYWYRQAAGRGLQLLFYSVGIGQISSEVPQNLSASRPQDRQFILSSKKLLLSDSGFYLCAWGKSQGLYEQYFGPGTRLTVT.

The chain couples TRBV4-1 to TRBJ1-5; D not certain. The CDR3 totals 15 residues. Germline CDR1 reads MGHRA; CDR2 reads YSYEKL. Trimming took 1 base from V and 2 from J, leaving 9 bases between them. The CDR3 DNA reads as TGCGCCAGCAGCCAAGGACAAGGCGGCAATCAGCCCCAGCATTTT. Amino acid sequence: CASSQGQGGNQPQHF.

The V call is TRBV7-3, the J call TRBJ2-5; D perhaps matches TRBD2 (5 bases). The CDR3 runs to 13 residues. Germline lookup yields CDR1 SGHTA and CDR2 FQGTGA. The V end was cut by 3 bases, the J end by 4 bases, with 9 bases between. The CDR3 DNA sequence: TGTGCCAGCAGCTTGTTGAGGGCAGAGACCCAGTACTTC. Translating it yields CASSLLRAETQYF.

This clone occurred once. The CDR3 bases are TGTGCCACCAGCAGGGGGACAGATCAGCCCCAGCATTTT. This gives the protein CATSRGTDQPQHF. J is TRBJ1-5 and V is TRBV15; TRBD1 agrees at 7 bases. This CDR3 is built from 13 residues. Looked up from germline, CDR1 is LNHNV and CDR2 is YYDKDF (reference sequence). V dropped 3 bases and J dropped 5; count of bases not matched to a gene: 1.

The gene calls are TRBV28 and TRBJ2-5, with TRBD2 identical over 7 bases. The junction had 9 bases not matched to a gene; V was cut back by 5 bases and J by 3 bases. Germline V gives CDR1 MDHEN, CDR2 SYDVKM. CDR3 length equals 15 residues. DNA for the CDR3: TGTGCCAGCAGTCGGACTAGACGAAAAGAAGAGACCCAGTACTTC. It translates to CASSRTRRKEETQYF.

This sequence joins TRBV19 and TRBJ1-1, with 7 bases matching TRBD1. Trimming cost V 6 bases and J 1 base; bases outside gene matches: 11. Per germline, CDR1 LNHDA and CDR2 SQIVND (reference sequence). This CDR3 region has 16 residues. CDR3 DNA sequence: TGTGCCAGTAGCTCGACTGGGACAGTAAAGAACACTGAAGCTTTCTTT. Translation gives CASSSTGTVKNTEAFF.

In its sample, this clone was seen once. The J gene is TRBJ2-5, the V gene TRBV27; 11 nucleotides align to TRBD2. The V gene's germline CDR1 is MNHEY and CDR2 SMNVEV (reference sequence). The CDR3 is made up of 17 amino acids. Trimming at V came to 6 bases and at J to 4 bases, leaving 13 bases not matched to a gene. As DNA, the CDR3 is TGTGCCAGCAGCCGATTACGTAGCGGGAGGGCCGGAGAGACCCAGTACTTC. As protein: CASSRLRSGRAGETQYF.

V usage is TRBV11-1 and J usage is TRBJ1-1; 9 bases fit TRBD1. The CDR3 totals 14 residues. The germline V gene encodes CDR1 SGHAT and CDR2 FQDESV (reference sequence). The V and J ends lost 5 bases and 5 bases, in that order; junction bases with no gene match: 6. This CDR3 reads CASSTYRGRTEAFF. In DNA form, the CDR3 reads TGTGCCAGCAGCACGTACAGGGGGCGGACTGAAGCTTTCTTT.

The V and J genes are TRBV11-2 and TRBJ1-2, with 7 bases aligning to TRBD1. CDR3 size: 15 residues. The V and J ends lost 4 bases and 6 bases, in that order; junction bases with no gene match: 11. Germline V gene data show CDR1 as SGHAT and CDR2 as FQNNGV. The CDR3 nucleotides are TGTGCCAGCAGCTCCTTGACGAGGACAGGAGATGGCTACACCTTC. It encodes CASSSLTRTGDGYTF.

V is TRBV19 and J is TRBJ2-3; maybe TRBD1 (5 bases). Trimming removed 5 bases at V and 0 bases at J, with 12 bases between. Germline CDR1 reads LNHDA; CDR2 reads SQIVND (reference sequence). The CDR3 covers 15 residues. The CDR3, as DNA: TGTGCCAGTAGTCCATCGACAGAGAGCACAGATACGCAGTATTTT. This translates into CASSPSTESTDTQYF.

CDR3 DNA sequence: TGTGCCAGCAGCCCAGGGGGCCTCGGAAACACCATATATTTT. Its protein is CASSPGGLGNTIYF. The chain uses TRBV11-2 and TRBJ1-3; 8 bases match TRBD1. The J segment lost 4 bases and the V segment lost 5 bases, leaving 4 bases of the junction unmatched. Germline-derived CDR1 and CDR2 are SGHAT and FQNNGV. The CDR3 contains 14 residues.

The CDR3 region has the DNA TGCGCCAGCAGCTTGGGGGCTATCCGATTACAAGAGACCCAGTACTTC. This translates into CASSLGAIRLQETQYF. The J gene is TRBJ2-5, the V gene TRBV5-1; no firm D call. The CDR3 extends over 16 amino acids. Germline V lookup: CDR1 SGHRS, CDR2 YFSETQ. Trimming cost V 0 bases and J 2 bases, with 14 bases left between them.

V gene TRBV7-9 combines with J gene TRBJ2-7, with D possibly TRBD2 on 5 matching bases. Trimming took 5 bases from V and 1 from J, leaving 9 bases between them. This CDR3 has 13 amino acids. Germline V CDR1 and CDR2: SEHNR, FQNEAQ (reference sequence). As DNA, the CDR3 is TGTGCCAGCAGCCGGGGAGCATCCTACGAGCAGTACTTC. This sequence encodes CASSRGASYEQYF. The full variable domain, its missing parts supplied by reference TRBV7-9 and TRBJ2-7, is DTGVSQNPRHKITKRGQNVTFRCDPISEHNRLYWYRQTLGQGPEFLTYFQNEAQLEKSRLLSDRFSAERPKGSFSTLEIQRTEQGDSAMYLCASSRGASYEQYFGPGTRLTVT.

V is TRBV2 and J is TRBJ2-6; possibly TRBD1 for D (6 bases). Germline loops: CDR1 SNHLY, CDR2 FYNNEI. Trimming removed 3 bases from V and 4 bases from J, with 19 bases in between. This CDR3 spans 18 amino acids. CDR3 nucleotide sequence: TGTGCCAGCAGTGACGACCTCGTACAGGGCAAAGGGGCCAACGTCCTGACTTTC. Translated, it gives CASSDDLVQGKGANVLTF.

The gene calls are TRBV5-1 and TRBJ2-3, with D possibly TRBD1 on 5 matching bases. The CDR3 runs 15 residues. V shed 2 bases and J shed 2 bases, with 12 bases lying between them. Germline V gene lookup returns CDR1 SGHRS and CDR2 YFSETQ. CDR3 sequence reads: CASSLDQGNTDTQYF. The CDR3 DNA reads TGCGCCAGCAGCTTAGATCAGGGTAACACAGATACGCAGTATTTT.

The chain combines TRBV5-1 with TRBJ2-2; tentatively, D is TRBD1 (7 bases). CDR3 length: 15 residues. The V gene's germline CDR1 is SGHRS and CDR2 YFSETQ. V was trimmed by 0 bases and J by 4 bases, leaving 10 bases between them. CDR3 in DNA: TGCGCCAGCAGCTTGGTTCAGGGGGGCACCGGGGAGCTGTTTTTT. Translation: CASSLVQGGTGELFF.

The rearrangement joins TRBV14 to TRBJ1-1, with TRBD1 matching over 7 bases. In germline, CDR1 is SGHDN, CDR2 FVKESK. J gave up 8 bases and V 5 bases, and 8 bases lay outside the gene matches. The CDR3 consists of 13 residues. This CDR3 is CASSGQVAPEAFF. CDR3 bases: TGTGCCAGCAGCGGACAGGTTGCGCCGGAAGCTTTCTTT. The full variable domain, its missing parts supplied by reference TRBV14 and TRBJ1-1, is EAGVTQFPSHSVIEKGQTVTLRCDPISGHDNLYWYRRVMGKEIKFLLHFVKESKQDESGMPNNRFLAERTGGTYSTLKVQPAELEDSGVYFCASSGQVAPEAFFGQGTRLTVV.

The genes are TRBV6-1 and TRBJ2-3; D remains ambiguous. Germline CDR1 reads MNHNS; CDR2 reads SASEGT. V was trimmed by 3 bases and J by 8 bases, leaving 15 bases between them. This CDR3 has 14 residues. CDR3 in amino acids: CASSELLGIGTQYF. The CDR3 nucleotides read TGTGCCAGCAGTGAGCTTTTGGGCATTGGTACGCAGTATTTT.